This T cell receptor (beta chain) came from a study of blood T cell repertoires in COVID-19. For the study at large: The United States, Italy and Spain supplied acute and convalescent COVID-19 samples. In each case, the material was cDNA or gDNA derived from T cells, B-cell-depleted T cells, or PBMCs.

The ends lost 0 bases at V and 4 bases at J; junction bases unmatched: 2. The CDR3 totals 14 residues. Germline-derived CDR1 and CDR2 are SGHRS and YFSETQ. Authors' analysis steps: Estimated nucleated cell counts came from reference gene primer amplification. Profiling relied on immunoSEQ multiplex PCR, and the TCRdb table lists in-frame clones only, not all of them. V, J and clone size are taken as reported in that table, and D and trimming were inferred from the DNA itself. The table has more than 200,000 clones, around 85% seen once. The sequence came from a woman in her 50s with acute or convalescent COVID-19. The rearrangement uses TRBV5-1 and TRBJ1-1, with TRBD1 matching 8 bases. Sequenced material: peripheral blood. The CDR3 nucleotides are TGCGCCAGCAGCTTGGAACAGGGGGGCACTGAAGCTTTCTTT. Its protein product is CASSLEQGGTEAFF.